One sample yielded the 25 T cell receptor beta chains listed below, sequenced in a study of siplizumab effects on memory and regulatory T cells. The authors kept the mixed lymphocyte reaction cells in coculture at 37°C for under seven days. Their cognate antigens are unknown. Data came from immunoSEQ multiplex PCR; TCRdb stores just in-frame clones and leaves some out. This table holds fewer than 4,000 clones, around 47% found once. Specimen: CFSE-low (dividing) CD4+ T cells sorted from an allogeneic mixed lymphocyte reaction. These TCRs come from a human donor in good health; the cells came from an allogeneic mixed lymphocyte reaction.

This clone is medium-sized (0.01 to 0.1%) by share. The CDR3 region has the DNA TGTGCCAGTAGCAAAGCGGGAGGATCCTACGAGCAGTACTTC. As protein: CASSKAGGSYEQYF. The V and J genes are TRBV19 and TRBJ2-7; 9 bases are shared with TRBD2. CDR3 length: 14 amino acids. The J segment lost 1 base and the V segment lost 6 bases, leaving 4 bases of the junction unmatched. In germline, CDR1 is LNHDA, CDR2 SQIVND (reference sequence).

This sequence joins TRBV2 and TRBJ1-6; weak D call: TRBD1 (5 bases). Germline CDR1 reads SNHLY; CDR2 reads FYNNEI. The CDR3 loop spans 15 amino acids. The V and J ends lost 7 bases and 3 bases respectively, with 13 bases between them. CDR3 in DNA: TGTGCCAGCACCCGGGGACCGCTCTATAATTCACCCCTCCACTTT. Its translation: CASTRGPLYNSPLHF.

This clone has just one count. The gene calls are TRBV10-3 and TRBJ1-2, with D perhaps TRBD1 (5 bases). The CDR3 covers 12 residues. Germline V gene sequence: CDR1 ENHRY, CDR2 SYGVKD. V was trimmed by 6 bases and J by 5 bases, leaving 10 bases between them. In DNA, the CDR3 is TGTGCCATCAGGATAGGGACGTATGGCTACACCTTC. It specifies CAIRIGTYGYTF.

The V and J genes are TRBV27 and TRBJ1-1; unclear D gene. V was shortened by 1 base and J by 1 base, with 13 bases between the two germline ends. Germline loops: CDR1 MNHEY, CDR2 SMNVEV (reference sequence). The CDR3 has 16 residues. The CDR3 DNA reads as TGTGCCAGCAGTTTATTCTCCCTCCCGGGGAACACTGAAGCTTTCTTT. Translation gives CASSLFSLPGNTEAFF.

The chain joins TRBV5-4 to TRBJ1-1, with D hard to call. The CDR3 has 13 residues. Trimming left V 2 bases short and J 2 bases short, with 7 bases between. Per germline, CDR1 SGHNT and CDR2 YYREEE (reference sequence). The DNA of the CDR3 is TGTGCCAGCAGCTTTGCAGCAAACACTGAAGCTTTCTTT. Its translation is CASSFAANTEAFF.

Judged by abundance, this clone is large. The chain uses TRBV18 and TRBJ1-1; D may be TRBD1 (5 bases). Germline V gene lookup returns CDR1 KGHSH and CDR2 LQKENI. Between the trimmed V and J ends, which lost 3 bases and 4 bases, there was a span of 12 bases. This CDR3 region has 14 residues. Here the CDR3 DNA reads TGTGCCAGCTCACCGGGGGGTTGGGGCACTGAAGCTTTCTTT. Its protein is CASSPGGWGTEAFF.

The CDR3 protein is CASSVGQGWTGELFF. The DNA of the CDR3 is TGTGCCAGCAGCGTCGGACAGGGATGGACCGGGGAGCTGTTTTTT. This rearrangement joins TRBV7-3 to TRBJ2-2; 8 bases agree with TRBD1. Trimming removed 5 bases from V and 5 bases from J; junction bases left unmatched: 7. The CDR3 is 15 amino acids. CDR1 is SGHTA and CDR2 is FQGTGA in the germline V gene.

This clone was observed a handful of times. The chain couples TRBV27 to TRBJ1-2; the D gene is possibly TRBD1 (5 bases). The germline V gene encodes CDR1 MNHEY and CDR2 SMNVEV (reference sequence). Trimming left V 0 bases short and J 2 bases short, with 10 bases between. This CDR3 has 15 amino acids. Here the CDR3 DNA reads TGTGCCAGCAGTTTATCTGGGGGGAAAAACTATGGCTACACCTTC. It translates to CASSLSGGKNYGYTF.

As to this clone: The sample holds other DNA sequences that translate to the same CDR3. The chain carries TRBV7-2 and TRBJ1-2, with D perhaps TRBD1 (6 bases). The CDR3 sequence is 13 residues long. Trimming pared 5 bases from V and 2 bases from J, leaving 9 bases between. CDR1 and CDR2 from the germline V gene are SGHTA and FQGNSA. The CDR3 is CASSPDRNYGYTF. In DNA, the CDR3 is TGTGCCAGCAGCCCGGACAGAAACTATGGCTACACCTTC.

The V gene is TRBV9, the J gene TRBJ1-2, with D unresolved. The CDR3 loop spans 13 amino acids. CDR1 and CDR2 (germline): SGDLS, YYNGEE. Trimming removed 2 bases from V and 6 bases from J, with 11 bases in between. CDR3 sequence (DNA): TGTGCCAGCAGCGTTCAAGGACTGGATGGCTACACCTTC. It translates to CASSVQGLDGYTF.

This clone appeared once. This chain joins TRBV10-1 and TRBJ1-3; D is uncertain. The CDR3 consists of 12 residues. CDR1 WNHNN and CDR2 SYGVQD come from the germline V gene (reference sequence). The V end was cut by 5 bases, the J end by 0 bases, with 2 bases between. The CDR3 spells CASSTSGNTIYF. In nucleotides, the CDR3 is TGCGCCAGCAGTACCTCTGGAAACACCATATATTTT.

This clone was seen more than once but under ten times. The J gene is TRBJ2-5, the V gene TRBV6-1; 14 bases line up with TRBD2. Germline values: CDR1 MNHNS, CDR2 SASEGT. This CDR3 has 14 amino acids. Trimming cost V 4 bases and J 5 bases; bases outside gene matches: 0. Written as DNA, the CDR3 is TGTGCCAGCAGTGGACTAGCGGGAGGGGAGACCCAGTACTTC. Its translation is CASSGLAGGETQYF.

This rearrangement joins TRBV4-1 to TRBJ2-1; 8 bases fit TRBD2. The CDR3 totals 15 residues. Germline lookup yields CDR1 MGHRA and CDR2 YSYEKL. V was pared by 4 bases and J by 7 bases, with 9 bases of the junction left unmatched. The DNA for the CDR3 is TGCGCCAGCAGCCCAGAGGGACTAGATGGTAATGAGCAGTTCTTC. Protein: CASSPEGLDGNEQFF.

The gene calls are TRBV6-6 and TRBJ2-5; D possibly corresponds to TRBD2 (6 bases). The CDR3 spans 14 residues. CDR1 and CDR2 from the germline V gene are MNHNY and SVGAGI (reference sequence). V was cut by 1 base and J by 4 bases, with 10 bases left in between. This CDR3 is CASSYYRGGETQYF. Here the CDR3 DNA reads TGTGCCAGCAGTTACTACCGGGGAGGAGAGACCCAGTACTTC.

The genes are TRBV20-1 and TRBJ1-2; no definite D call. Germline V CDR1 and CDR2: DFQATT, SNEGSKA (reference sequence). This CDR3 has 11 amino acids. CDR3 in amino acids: CRGSKGHGYTF. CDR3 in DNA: TGCAGGGGATCTAAAGGCCATGGCTACACCTTC.

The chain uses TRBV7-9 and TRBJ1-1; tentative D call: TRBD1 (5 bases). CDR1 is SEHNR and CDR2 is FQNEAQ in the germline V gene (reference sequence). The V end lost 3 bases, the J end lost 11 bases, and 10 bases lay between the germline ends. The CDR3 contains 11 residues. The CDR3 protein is CASSFREEAFF. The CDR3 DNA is TGTGCCAGCAGCTTCAGGGAAGAGGCTTTCTTT.

The CDR3 coding sequence is TGCAGTGCAGAGGGAACCTATGGCTACACCTTC. Protein product: CSAEGTYGYTF. The chain links TRBV20-1 to TRBJ1-2; no firm D call. Germline CDR1 reads DFQATT; CDR2 reads SNEGSKA (reference sequence). The CDR3 extends over 11 amino acids. V lost 6 bases and J lost 4, with 9 bases in between.

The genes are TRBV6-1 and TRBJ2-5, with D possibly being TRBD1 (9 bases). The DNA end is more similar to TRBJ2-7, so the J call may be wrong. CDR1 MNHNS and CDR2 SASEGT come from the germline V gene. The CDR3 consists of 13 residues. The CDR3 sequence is CATGGDRAHEQYF. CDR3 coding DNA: TGTGCCACCGGGGGGGACAGGGCGCACGAGCAGTACTTC.

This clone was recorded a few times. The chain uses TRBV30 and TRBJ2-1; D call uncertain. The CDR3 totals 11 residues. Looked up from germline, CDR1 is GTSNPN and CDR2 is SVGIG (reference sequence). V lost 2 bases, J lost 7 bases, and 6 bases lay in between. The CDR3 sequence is CAWSQVNEQFF. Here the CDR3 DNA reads TGTGCCTGGAGTCAAGTTAATGAGCAGTTCTTC.

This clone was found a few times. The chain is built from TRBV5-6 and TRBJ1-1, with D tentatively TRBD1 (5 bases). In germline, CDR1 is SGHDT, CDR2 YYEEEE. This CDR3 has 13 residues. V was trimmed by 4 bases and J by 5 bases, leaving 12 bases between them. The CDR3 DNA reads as TGTGCCAGCAGCCGGGGCGGGGGGACTGAAGCTTTCTTT. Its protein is CASSRGGGTEAFF.

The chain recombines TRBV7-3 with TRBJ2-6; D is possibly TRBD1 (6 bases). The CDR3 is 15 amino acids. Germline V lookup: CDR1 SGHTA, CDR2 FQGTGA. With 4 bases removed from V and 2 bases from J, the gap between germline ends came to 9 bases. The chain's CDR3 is CASSSTGTGANVLTF. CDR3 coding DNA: TGTGCCAGCAGCTCTACAGGGACTGGGGCCAACGTCCTGACTTTC. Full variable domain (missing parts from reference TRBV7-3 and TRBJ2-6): GAGVSQTPSNKVTEKGKYVELRCDPISGHTALYWYRQSLGQGPEFLIYFQGTGAADDSGLPNDRFFAVRPEGSVSTLKIQRTERGDSAVYLCASSSTGTGANVLTFGAGSRLTVL.

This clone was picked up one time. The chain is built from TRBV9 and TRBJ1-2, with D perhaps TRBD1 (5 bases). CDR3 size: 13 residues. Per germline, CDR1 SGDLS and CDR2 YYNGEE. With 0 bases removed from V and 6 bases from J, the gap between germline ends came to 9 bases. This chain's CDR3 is CASSVEDTNGYTF. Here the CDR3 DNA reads TGTGCCAGCAGCGTAGAGGACACCAATGGCTACACCTTC. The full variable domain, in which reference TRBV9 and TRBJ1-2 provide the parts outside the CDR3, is DSGVTQTPKHLITATGQRVTLRCSPRSGDLSVYWYQQSLDQGLQFLIQYYNGEERAKGNILERFSAQQFPDLHSELNLSSLELGDSALYFCASSVEDTNGYTFGSGTRLTVV.

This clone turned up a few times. For the CDR3, the DNA is TGTGCCAGCAGCAAGGATATAGGGTACGAGCAGTACTTC. Translating it yields CASSKDIGYEQYF. This chain connects TRBV7-9 to TRBJ2-7; D is undetermined. Germline CDR1 is SEHNR and CDR2 is FQNEAQ (reference sequence). V lost 5 bases, J lost 4 bases, and 12 bases lay in between. CDR3 length equals 13 residues. The full variable domain, in which reference TRBV7-9 and TRBJ2-7 provide the parts outside the CDR3, is DTGVSQNPRHKITKRGQNVTFRCDPISEHNRLYWYRQTLGQGPEFLTYFQNEAQLEKSRLLSDRFSAERPKGSFSTLEIQRTEQGDSAMYLCASSKDIGYEQYFGPGTRLTVT.

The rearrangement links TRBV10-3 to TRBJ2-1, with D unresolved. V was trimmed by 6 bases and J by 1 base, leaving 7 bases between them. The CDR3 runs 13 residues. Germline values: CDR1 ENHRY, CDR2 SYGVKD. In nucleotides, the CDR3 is TGTGCCATCAGGGATGCGTCCTACAATGAGCAGTTCTTC. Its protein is CAIRDASYNEQFF.

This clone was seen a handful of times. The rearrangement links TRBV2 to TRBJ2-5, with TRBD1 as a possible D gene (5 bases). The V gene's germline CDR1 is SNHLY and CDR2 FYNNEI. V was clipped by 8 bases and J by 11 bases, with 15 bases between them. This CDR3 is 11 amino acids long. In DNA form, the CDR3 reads TGTGCCAGCGCAATCAGGGCACCTCAGTACTTC. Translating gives CASAIRAPQYF.